Below, 14 T cell receptor beta chains from the same sample are listed, as sequenced in a study of blood T cells in healthy people across ages. A second PCR, run for about 7 to 11 cycles, used a sample-barcoded 5' primer plus a J-beta primer mix. TCRdb passed the 5' RACE reads through MiXCR, listing each CDR3 protein once. The data contain fewer than 600,000 distinct CDR3 sequences, 27% of them seen just once; the ten biggest clones take up approximately 3.6%. The same sample was also used in a study of T cells of mothers and their children.

The source material was blood. The receptors stem from a boy aged 2 to 10 in good health.

DNA for the CDR3: TGCAGTGCTAGAACTCGCAACGGGCTAGCCAAAAACATTCAGTACTTC. Translation: CSARTRNGLAKNIQYF. The V and J genes are TRBV20-1 and TRBJ2-4, with D unclear. Trimming left V 2 bases short and J 0 bases short, with 14 bases between. Germline values: CDR1 DFQATT, CDR2 SNEGSKA (reference sequence). CDR3 size: 16 residues.

This clonotype has more than one count but fewer than ten. V is TRBV6-5 and J is TRBJ2-3; D is ambiguous. The V gene's germline CDR1 is MNHEY and CDR2 SVGAGI. This CDR3 comprises 11 residues. Trimming pared 8 bases from V and 4 bases from J, leaving 7 bases between. CDR3 residues: CASLAADTQYF. CDR3 sequence (DNA): TGTGCCAGCCTTGCGGCAGATACGCAGTATTTT.

This clonotype has just a few counts. The gene calls are TRBV2 and TRBJ1-6; the D is unclear. The V gene's germline CDR1 is SNHLY and CDR2 FYNNEI. The CDR3 runs to 16 residues. Trimming took 4 bases from V and 3 from J, leaving 13 bases between them. Written as DNA, the CDR3 is TGTGCCAGCAGTGCCGCCAGGCCTAACTATAATTCACCCCTCCACTTT. Translating it yields CASSAARPNYNSPLHF.

The chain links TRBV20-1 to TRBJ2-3; no reliable D call. The V end was cut by 3 bases, the J end by 1 base, with 8 bases between. The V gene's germline CDR1 is DFQATT and CDR2 SNEGSKA (reference sequence). The CDR3 consists of 13 residues. The CDR3 region has the DNA TGCAGTGCTAGCCAACGTCGCACAGATACGCAGTATTTT. Translated, it gives CSASQRRTDTQYF.

The chain uses TRBV15 and TRBJ2-5; 8 bases agree with TRBD1. CDR1 and CDR2 from the germline V gene are LNHNV and YYDKDF (reference sequence). The junction had 6 bases not matched to a gene; V was cut back by 4 bases and J by 5 bases. The CDR3 totals 14 residues. CDR3 nucleotide sequence: TGTGCCACCAGCACGGACAGGGAAGGCGAGACCCAGTACTTC. Its protein is CATSTDREGETQYF.

There are a few counts of this clonotype. This chain joins TRBV4-1 and TRBJ2-2, with D uncertain. Germline V gene data show CDR1 as MGHRA and CDR2 as YSYEKL. V lost 1 base and J 4 bases, leaving 10 bases between the germline ends. The CDR3 sequence is 15 residues long. The CDR3 here is CASSQGPHGTGELFF. CDR3 nucleotides: TGCGCCAGCAGCCAAGGTCCCCACGGCACCGGGGAGCTGTTTTTT.

V usage is TRBV28 and J usage is TRBJ1-1, with 7 positions matching TRBD1. The CDR3 contains 14 residues. Germline-derived CDR1 and CDR2 are MDHEN and SYDVKM. J lost 1 base, V lost 4 bases, and 3 bases had no gene match. For the CDR3, the DNA is TGTGCCAGCAGTTCACAGGGGTGGAACACTGAAGCTTTCTTT. It encodes CASSSQGWNTEAFF.

Remarks on this clonotype: Relative to the germline gene, one junction end is altered; a read error may explain this. V gene TRBV10-3 combines with J gene TRBJ2-7; TRBD2 matches at 8 bases. CDR3 length: 14 amino acids. CDR1 is ENHRY, CDR2 SYGVKD, per germline. In DNA form, the CDR3 reads TGTGCCGTCAGTGATAAGCGGGAGTGGGACGAGCAGTACTTC. Translated, it gives CAVSDKREWDEQYF.

The table lists this clonotype with a few counts. V is TRBV27 and J is TRBJ2-5, with 10 nucleotides matching TRBD2. The CDR3 extends over 17 amino acids. The V segment lost 2 bases and the J segment 2 bases; nucleotides outside the gene matches: 8. The germline V gene encodes CDR1 MNHEY and CDR2 SMNVEV (reference sequence). The CDR3 sequence: CASSLASGRGGQETQYF. CDR3 sequence (DNA): TGTGCCAGCAGTTTAGCTAGCGGGAGAGGGGGGCAAGAGACCCAGTACTTC.

This clonotype was seen more than once but under ten times. The chain couples TRBV3-1 to TRBJ1-2, with a possible D match to TRBD1 (5 bases). This CDR3 comprises 16 residues. Germline-derived CDR1 and CDR2 are LGHDT and YNNKEL (reference sequence). Trimming removed 0 bases from V and 4 bases from J, with 15 bases in between. The DNA of the CDR3 is TGTGCCAGCAGCCAAGAGATGGCAGGGTGGTTCTATGGCTACACCTTC. Encoded protein: CASSQEMAGWFYGYTF.

This clonotype was detected only a few times. V and J are TRBV4-3 and TRBJ1-4; a weak D match, TRBD1 (6 bases). CDR1 is LGHNA, CDR2 YSLEER, per germline. Trimming pared 0 bases from V and 6 bases from J, leaving 14 bases between. The CDR3 runs 16 residues. The CDR3 DNA follows: TGCGCCAGCAGCCAAGATTTGAGGGGGGGCGATGAAAAACTGTTTTTT. Amino acids: CASSQDLRGGDEKLFF.

This clonotype was seen more than once but under ten times. This chain joins TRBV7-2 and TRBJ2-1, with D perhaps matching TRBD1 (5 bases). TRBJ2-7 explains the end of the DNA better; the J call may be wrong. CDR1 and CDR2 (germline): SGHTA, FQGNSA. This CDR3 is 16 amino acids long. The CDR3 region has the DNA TGTGCCAGCAGCTTAGAGGGGTGGGTCCGGGCCTACGAGCAGTACTTC. It translates to CASSLEGWVRAYEQYF.

The chain is built from TRBV24-1 and TRBJ2-1; 9 bases fit TRBD2. With V trimmed by 4 bases and J by 2 bases, 5 bases remained unmatched. Germline V gene data show CDR1 as KGHDR and CDR2 as SFDVKD. This CDR3 has 16 amino acids. CDR3 loop: CATSEAGGGTYNEQFF. CDR3 coding DNA: TGTGCCACCAGTGAGGCGGGAGGGGGGACCTACAATGAGCAGTTCTTC.

CDR3 amino acids: CASSQDRQGWTQPQHF. CDR3 coding DNA: TGCGCCAGCAGCCAAGATAGACAGGGTTGGACTCAGCCCCAGCATTTT. The V call is TRBV4-3, the J call TRBJ1-5, with 7 nucleotides matching TRBD1. Looked up from germline, CDR1 is LGHNA and CDR2 is YSLEER. The CDR3 extends over 16 amino acids. Trimming cost V 0 bases and J 6 bases; bases outside gene matches: 8.